A selection of T cell receptor beta chains follows, all from one sample in a study of CD8 T cells in ankylosing spondylitis. Each CDR3 protein is one row after TCRdb ran MiXCR on the 5' RACE reads. Of about 350,000 distinct CDR3 sequences detected, 20% appear once; the ten largest clones hold about an eighth. The sequencing input was blood, either unsorted or a sorted T cell fraction (not recorded which). The receptors derive from a male donor with ankylosing spondylitis or in good health (not recorded which). Each CDR3 is given with its conserved first and last residue. D genes are given only for firm matches. The size entry is marked missing in some rows and otherwise reads once, few, many or a size class.

J	D	size	V	DNA	CDR3
TRBJ2-1	TRBD1	.	TRBV3-1	TGTGCCAGCAGCCAAACCGGGACAGTAGTCTCCTACAATGAGCAGTTCTTC	CASSQTGTVVSYNEQFF
TRBJ1-1	.	few	TRBV11-2	TGTGCCAGCAGCCCGGGGGAGGCCTTTTGGGCTTTCTTT	CASSPGEAFWAFF
TRBJ1-6	.	few	TRBV12-3/TRBV12-4	TGTGCCACCTCCCTAGGGGGGAATCTTGCACCCCTCCACTTT	CATSLGGNLAPLHF
TRBJ2-3	TRBD1	.	TRBV6-4	TGTGCCAGCAGTGACGGACAGGGGGGCACAGATACGCAGTATTTT	CASSDGQGGTDTQYF
TRBJ2-5	.	many	TRBV12-3/TRBV12-4	TGTGCTAGCAGCCCACGCGGGGTAGAGACCCAGTACTTC	CASSPRGVETQYF
TRBJ1-1	TRBD1	.	TRBV7-9	TGTGCCAGCAGCTTAGTGGGGACAGGGGTTGTGGACACTGAAGCTTTCTTT	CASSLVGTGVVDTEAFF
TRBJ2-7	TRBD2	few	TRBV29-1	TGCAGCGTTGAGCCTAGCGGGGTTGCCGAGCAGTACTTC	CSVEPSGVAEQYF
TRBJ2-1	.	.	TRBV11-2	TGTGCCAGCAGCTCAGCTAGATACGAGCAGTTCTTC	CASSSARYEQFF
TRBJ2-1	TRBD2	.	TRBV13	TGTGCCAGCACGGTGACTAGCGGGAGACACAATGAGCAGTTCTTC	CASTVTSGRHNEQFF
TRBJ1-3	.	.	TRBV11-2	TGTGCCAGCAGTATCTTTGGGTCCTCTGGAAACACCATATATTTT	CASSIFGSSGNTIYF